This note documents a single T cell receptor beta chain sequence. This clonotype was counted many times. Its binding antigen is unknown. No qualities accompany the bases; no much larger clone lies one base away. The data were taken from a study of T-cell reconstitution after alpha-beta-depleted transplantation in children (dated by TCRdb to about 2016). As for the study more broadly: Using TCR repertoire profiling, the study quantitatively followed how T-cell immune reconstitution unfolded in children after TCRalphabeta/CD19-depleted allogeneic hematopoietic cell transplantation.

The investigation overall reported the following: The apparently early alphabetaT-cell count recovery about two months after transplant was reportedly dependent on only several hundred rapidly expanded clones derived from non-depleted graft cells. In some patients, high TCRbeta diversity at day 60 was attributed to recipient T cells and intrathymic progenitors that had survived conditioning. Over subsequent months, a decline in hyperexpanded clone frequencies was noted, and after one year, T-cell counts and TCRbeta diversity were mostly ascribed to newly produced T cells.

The sample's treatment or condition, from its label and the paper: allogeneic hematopoietic cell transplantation with graft depleted of TCRalphabeta T cells and CD19 B cells. TCRalphabeta/CD19-depleted allogeneic hematopoietic cell grafts were given to the transplant recipients, all of whom were children. The library was generated by PCR. These reads were obtained on an Illumina HiSeq 2500. Molecular barcoding was employed in the preparation of TCR libraries, with unique molecular identifiers being used to normalize TCRbeta repertoire quantification. TCRdb passed the public sequencing reads through fastp at Q25 and MiXCR, retaining productive beta sequences. Rows matching on CDR3 protein sequence are summarized as one entry with the most common DNA and genes. The sample contains 25,000 to 30,000 distinct CDR3 sequences, 5% to 7% of them found a single time. The leading ten clones occupy approximately 7% of the sample.

The germline V end is reduced by 0 bases and the J end by 5 bases; junction bases left unmatched: 6. The CDR3, from cysteine to phenylalanine, totals 17 residues. Only the CDR3 DNA stays, 51 bases, in frame from base 1. Taken from the germline V gene, the CDR1 and CDR2 loops are ENHRY and SYGVKD. The chain links TRBV10-3 with TRBJ2-2; 10 of the junction bases match TRBD2. The sequence was obtained from a male patient younger than 18 who had a stem cell transplant for acute myeloid leukemia, so the T cells may come from the graft donor. The sequences come from PBMCs, mostly from graft donor cells, collected 180 days after TCRalphabeta/CD19-depleted stem cell transplant. The CDR3 loop reads CAISESSGRARTGELFF. At the DNA level, the sequence is TGTGCCATCAGTGAGTCGAGCGGGAGGGCCCGGACCGGGGAGCTGTTTTTT.